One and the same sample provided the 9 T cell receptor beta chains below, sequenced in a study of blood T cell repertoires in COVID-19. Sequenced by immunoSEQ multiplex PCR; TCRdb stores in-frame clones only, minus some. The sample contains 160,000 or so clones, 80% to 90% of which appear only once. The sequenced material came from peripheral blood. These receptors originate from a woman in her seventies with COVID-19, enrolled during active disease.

The CDR3 DNA follows: TGTGCCAGCAGCCAAGAACAGGGGGGAGGCTACACCTTC. This translates into CASSQEQGGGYTF. This chain joins TRBV3-1 (or the pseudogene TRBV3-2) and TRBJ1-2; TRBD1 matches 8 bases. Trimming removed 0 bases from V and 8 bases from J; junction bases left unmatched: 2. Germline V gene data show CDR1 as LGHDT and CDR2 as YNNKEL (reference sequence). The CDR3 covers 13 residues.

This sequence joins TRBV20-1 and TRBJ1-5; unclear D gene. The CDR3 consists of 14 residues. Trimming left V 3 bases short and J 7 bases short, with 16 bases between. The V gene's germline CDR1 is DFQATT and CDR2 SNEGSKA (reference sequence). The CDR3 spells CSASDSSPNQPQHF. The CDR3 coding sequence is TGCAGTGCTAGTGACTCGAGCCCTAACCAGCCCCAGCATTTT.

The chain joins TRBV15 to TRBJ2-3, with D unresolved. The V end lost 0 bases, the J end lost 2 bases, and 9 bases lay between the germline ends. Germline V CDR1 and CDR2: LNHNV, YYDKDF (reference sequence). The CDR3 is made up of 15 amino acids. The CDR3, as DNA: TGTGCCACCAGCAGAGATCCGACTTCCACAGATACGCAGTATTTT. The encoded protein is CATSRDPTSTDTQYF.

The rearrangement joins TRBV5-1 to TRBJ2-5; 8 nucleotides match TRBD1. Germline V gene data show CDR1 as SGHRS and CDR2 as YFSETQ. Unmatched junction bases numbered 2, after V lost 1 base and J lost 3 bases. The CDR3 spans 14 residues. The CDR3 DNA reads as TGCGCCAGCAGCTTGACGGGACAGGAAGAGACCCAGTACTTC. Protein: CASSLTGQEETQYF. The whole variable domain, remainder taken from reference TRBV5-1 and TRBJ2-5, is KAGVTQTPRYLIKTRGQQVTLSCSPISGHRSVSWYQQTPGQGLQFLFEYFSETQRNKGNFPGRFSGRQFSNSRSEMNVSTLELGDSALYLCASSLTGQEETQYFGPGTRLLVL.

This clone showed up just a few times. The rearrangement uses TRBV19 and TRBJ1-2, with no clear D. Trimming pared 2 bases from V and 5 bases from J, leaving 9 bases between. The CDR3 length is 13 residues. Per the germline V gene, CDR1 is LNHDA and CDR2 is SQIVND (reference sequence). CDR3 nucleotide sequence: TGTGCCAGTAGTATAAACAACCCTTATGGCTACACCTTC. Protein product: CASSINNPYGYTF.

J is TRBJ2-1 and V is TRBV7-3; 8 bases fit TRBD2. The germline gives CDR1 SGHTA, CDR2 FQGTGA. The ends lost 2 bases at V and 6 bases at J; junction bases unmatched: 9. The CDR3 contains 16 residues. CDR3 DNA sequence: TGTGCCAGCAGCTTAGACTCGGGGGGGCGAACCAATGAGCAGTTCTTC. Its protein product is CASSLDSGGRTNEQFF.

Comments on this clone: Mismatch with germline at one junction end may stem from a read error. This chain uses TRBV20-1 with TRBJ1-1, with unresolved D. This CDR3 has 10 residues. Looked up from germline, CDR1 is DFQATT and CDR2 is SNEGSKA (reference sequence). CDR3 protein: CSASDYGQEF. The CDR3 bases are TGCAGTGCTAGCGACTACGGGCAGGAGTTT.

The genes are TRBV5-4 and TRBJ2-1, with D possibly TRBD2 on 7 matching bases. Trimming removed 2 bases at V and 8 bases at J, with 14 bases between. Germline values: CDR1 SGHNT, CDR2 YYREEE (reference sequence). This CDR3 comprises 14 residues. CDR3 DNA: TGTGCCAGCAGCTTTGGCGGGGGCCGGGATGAGCAGTTCTTC. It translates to CASSFGGGRDEQFF.

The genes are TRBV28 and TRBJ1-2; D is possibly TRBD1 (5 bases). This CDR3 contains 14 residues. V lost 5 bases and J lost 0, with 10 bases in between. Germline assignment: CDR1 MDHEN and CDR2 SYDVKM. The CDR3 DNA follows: TGTGCCAGCAGTCCTGCAGGGTCTAACTATGGCTACACCTTC. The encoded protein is CASSPAGSNYGYTF.